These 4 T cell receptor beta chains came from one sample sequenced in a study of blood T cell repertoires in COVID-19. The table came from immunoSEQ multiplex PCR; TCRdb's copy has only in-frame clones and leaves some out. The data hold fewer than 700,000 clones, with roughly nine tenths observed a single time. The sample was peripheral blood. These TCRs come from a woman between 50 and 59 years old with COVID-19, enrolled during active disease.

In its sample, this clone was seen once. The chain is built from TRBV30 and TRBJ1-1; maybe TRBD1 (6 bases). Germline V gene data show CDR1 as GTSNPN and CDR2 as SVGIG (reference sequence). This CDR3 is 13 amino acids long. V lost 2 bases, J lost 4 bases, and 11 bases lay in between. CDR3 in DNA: TGTGCCTGGAGTTCGGGGGGCGGCACTGAAGCTTTCTTT. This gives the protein CAWSSGGGTEAFF.

The CDR3 region is CAYDRGYGYTF. For the CDR3, the DNA is TGTGCCTATGATAGGGGGTATGGCTACACCTTC. The chain carries TRBV7-9 and TRBJ1-2, with D perhaps TRBD1 (6 bases). The CDR3 spans 11 residues. The V gene lost 11 bases and the J gene lost 5 bases, with 12 bases spanning the gap. The germline V gene encodes CDR1 SEHNR and CDR2 FQNEAQ (reference sequence).

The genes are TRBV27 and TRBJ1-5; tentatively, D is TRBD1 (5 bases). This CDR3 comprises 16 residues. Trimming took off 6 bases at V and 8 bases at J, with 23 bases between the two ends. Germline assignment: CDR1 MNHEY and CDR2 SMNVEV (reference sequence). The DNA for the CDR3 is TGTGCCAGCAGCCGACGAATCGACAGCCATGGAAAGCCCCAGCATTTT. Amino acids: CASSRRIDSHGKPQHF.

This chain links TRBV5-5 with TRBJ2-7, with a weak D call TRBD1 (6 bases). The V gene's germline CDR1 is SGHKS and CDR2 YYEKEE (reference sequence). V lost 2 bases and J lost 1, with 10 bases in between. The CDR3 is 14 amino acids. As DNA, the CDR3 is TGTGCCAGCAGCTTTGTGGACAGTTCCTACGAGCAGTACTTC. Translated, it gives CASSFVDSSYEQYF.